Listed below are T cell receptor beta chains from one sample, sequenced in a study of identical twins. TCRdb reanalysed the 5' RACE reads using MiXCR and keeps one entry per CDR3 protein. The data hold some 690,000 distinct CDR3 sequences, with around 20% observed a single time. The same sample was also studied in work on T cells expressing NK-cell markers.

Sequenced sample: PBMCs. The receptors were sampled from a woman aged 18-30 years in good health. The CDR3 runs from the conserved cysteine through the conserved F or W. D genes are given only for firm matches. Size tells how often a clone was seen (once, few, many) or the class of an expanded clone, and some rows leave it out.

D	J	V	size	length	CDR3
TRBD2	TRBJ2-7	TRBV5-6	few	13	CASSVGTSAEQYF
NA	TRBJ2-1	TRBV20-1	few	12	CSAIRRGNEQFF
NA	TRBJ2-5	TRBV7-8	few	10	CASTTGPLFF
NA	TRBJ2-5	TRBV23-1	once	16	CASSQSGKVGGETQYF
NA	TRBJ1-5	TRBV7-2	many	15	CASSLAGYSNQPQHF
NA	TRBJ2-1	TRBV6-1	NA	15	CASSPTWISYNEQFF
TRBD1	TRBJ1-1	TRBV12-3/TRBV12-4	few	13	CASSNDRATEAFF
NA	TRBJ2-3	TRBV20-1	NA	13	CSAPVVGTDTQYF
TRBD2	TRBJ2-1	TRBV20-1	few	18	CSARDGTSGGSSYNEQFF
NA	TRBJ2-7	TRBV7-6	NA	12	CASSAQDYEQYF
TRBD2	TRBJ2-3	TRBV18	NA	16	CASSPELAGDTDTQYF
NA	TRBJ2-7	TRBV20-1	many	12	CSMEGETYEQYF
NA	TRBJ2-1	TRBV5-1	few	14	CASSGADVYNEQFF
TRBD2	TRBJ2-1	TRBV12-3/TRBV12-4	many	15	CASSLGGTQYNEQFF
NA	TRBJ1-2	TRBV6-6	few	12	CASSYGDRGYTF
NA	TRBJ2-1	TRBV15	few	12	CATSRVHNEQFF
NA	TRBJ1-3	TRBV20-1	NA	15	CSARGGTHSGNTIYF
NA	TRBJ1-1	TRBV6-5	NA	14	CASSYFGPNTEAFF
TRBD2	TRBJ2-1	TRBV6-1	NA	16	CASSEQSGGAYNEQFF
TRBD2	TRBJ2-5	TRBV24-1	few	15	CATSETGGPGETQYF
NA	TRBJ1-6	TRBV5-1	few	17	CASSLTSLDSYNSPLHF
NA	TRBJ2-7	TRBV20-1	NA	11	CSARQTYEQYF
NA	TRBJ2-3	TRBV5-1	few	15	CASSLRWGLTDTQYF
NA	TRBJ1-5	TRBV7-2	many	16	CASSSRMGAPNQPQHF
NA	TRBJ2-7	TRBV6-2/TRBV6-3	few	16	CASSYSGLGDPYEQYF
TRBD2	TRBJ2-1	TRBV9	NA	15	CASSGSGRSYNEQFF
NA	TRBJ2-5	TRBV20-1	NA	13	CSAPETGMVSQYF
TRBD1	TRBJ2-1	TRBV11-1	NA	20	CASSLGVRTGASWPNNEQFF
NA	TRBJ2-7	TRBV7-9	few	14	CASSLAPVAYEQYF
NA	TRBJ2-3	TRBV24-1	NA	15	CATSDSQVPSGTQYF
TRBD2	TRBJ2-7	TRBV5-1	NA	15	CASKRLAGSSYEQYF
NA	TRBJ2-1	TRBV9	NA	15	CASSVEGDQYNEQFF
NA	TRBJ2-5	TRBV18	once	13	CASSPNFRETQYF
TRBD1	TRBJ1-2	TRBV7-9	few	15	CASSLADRASYGYTF
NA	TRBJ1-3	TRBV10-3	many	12	CAIMTAGNTIYF
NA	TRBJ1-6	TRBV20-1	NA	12	CSARTVNSPLHF
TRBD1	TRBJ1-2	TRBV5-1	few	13	CASSSGQGGGYTF
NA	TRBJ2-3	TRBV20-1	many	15	CSARDQTTSTDTQYF
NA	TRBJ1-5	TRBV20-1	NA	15	CSAINTGLSNQPQHF
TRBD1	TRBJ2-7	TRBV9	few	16	CASSVQPQGLIYEQYF
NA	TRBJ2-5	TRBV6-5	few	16	CASSYFYSQGGETQYF
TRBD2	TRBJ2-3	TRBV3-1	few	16	CASSQDRTSATDTQYF
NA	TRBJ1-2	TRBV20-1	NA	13	CSAREGLRDGYTF
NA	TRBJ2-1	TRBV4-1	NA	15	CASSQGVGRRDEQFF
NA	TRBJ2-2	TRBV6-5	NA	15	CASSSPGRDPGELFF
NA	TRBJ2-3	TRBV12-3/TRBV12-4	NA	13	CASRLVGGDTQYF
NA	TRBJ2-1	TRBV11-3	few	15	CASSYPLVGGNEQFF